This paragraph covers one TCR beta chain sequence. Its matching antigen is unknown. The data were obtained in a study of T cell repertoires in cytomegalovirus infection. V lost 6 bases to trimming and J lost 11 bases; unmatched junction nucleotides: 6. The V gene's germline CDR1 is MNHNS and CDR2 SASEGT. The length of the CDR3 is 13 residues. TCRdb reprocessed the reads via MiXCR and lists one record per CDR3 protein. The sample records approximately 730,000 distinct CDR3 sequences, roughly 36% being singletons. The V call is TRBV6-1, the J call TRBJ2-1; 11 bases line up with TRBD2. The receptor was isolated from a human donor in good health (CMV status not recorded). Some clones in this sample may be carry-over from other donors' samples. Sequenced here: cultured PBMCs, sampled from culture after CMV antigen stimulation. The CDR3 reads CASRSSGGAKQFF. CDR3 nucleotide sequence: TGTGCCAGCAGGAGTAGCGGGGGGGCCAAGCAGTTCTTC.